Reported below is one T cell receptor beta chain. Its target antigen remains unknown. Per-base quality was not reported, and no clone a single base away is much larger than it. The CDR3 runs 13 residues from the cysteine to the phenylalanine. Left in the record is the CDR3 DNA by itself, 39 bases read in frame from the first base. V lost 5 bases and J lost 7 bases, and the count of bases not matched to a germline gene is 4. The germline V gene (reference sequence) gives CDR1 as SEHNR and CDR2 as FQNEAQ. This sample stems from a study of blood T cell repertoires in COVID-19 (dated by TCRdb to between 2020 and 2021). For the study in its entirety: Collaborator samples came from the United States, Italy and Spain and covered acute and convalescent phases of COVID-19. The material from the prospective study consisted of cDNA or gDNA derived from T cells, B-cell-depleted T cells, or PBMCs. Subjects who had been exposed to COVID-19, were actively infected with it, or had recovered from it provided the deeply sampled blood TCRbeta repertoires that made up the dataset. The repertoires were released in a freely available public database meant as a resource for research on the immune response to SARS-CoV-2. Samples came from the ongoing ImmuneRACE study (first 160 participants) plus 1,254 subjects from 6 global collaborators. Nearly every sample came with metadata listing a de-identified subject ID, COVID-19 status, age in years and sex. HLA class I and class II types, where available, came from metadata supplied by the sample provider rather than from assay-based typing. Results and caveats for the whole study, not just this receptor: How much clinical and demographic metadata was included differed by source and by participant, and the metadata was provided uncurated.

Enrolling through a virtual design, the prospective study's participants ranged in age from roughly 18 to 90 years and lived across more than 20 United States geographic areas. In the prospective study, participants were assigned to cohorts based on the clinical history participants reported in a screening survey and a study questionnaire. Recovered participants in ImmuneRACE Cohort 3 were defined as having two consecutive negative NP/OP PCR tests, clearance from a healthcare professional, or resolution of symptoms. In the prospective study, mobile phlebotomists collected whole blood, serum and a nasopharyngeal or oropharyngeal swab from each participant. Over an approximately 2-month period, participants in the prospective study had the option of providing additional blood draws and questionnaires. Before DNA extraction, prospective study blood samples were shipped either frozen or at room temperature.

The immunoSEQ Assay, a bias-controlled multiplex PCR, was used to amplify TCRbeta CDR3 regions from genomic DNA. The original methods were these. Within the assay, amplification of reference gene primers was used to estimate how many nucleated cells each sample contained. Sequence reads were collapsed and filtered to measure the absolute abundance of every unique TCRbeta CDR3 rearrangement. Productive Simpson clonality was computed per sample as the square root of Simpson's diversity index over productive rearrangements. Imported from immuneACCESS, the table was reduced by TCRdb to in-frame sequences with V and J called. These copies leave out some clones; in studies compared against another copy, an unresolved V gene accounts for under half, and the cause of the remainder is not known. V and J calls and clone size come straight from that table; D and trimming were deduced from the DNA. This sample lists 330,000 or so clones; more than 85% were detected once. Around 3% of the sample lies in the top ten.

Sequences were obtained from PBMCs or T cells enriched from blood (not recorded which). The chain was built from TRBV7-9 and TRBJ1-2, and 10 junctional nucleotides match TRBD1. This TCR was sampled from a woman aged 25-40 years who had recovered from COVID-19. CDR3 loop: CASSGDRGGGYTF. The nucleotide sequence is given as TGTGCCAGCAGCGGGGACAGGGGCGGTGGCTACACCTTC.